One sample yielded the 9 T cell receptor beta chains listed below, sequenced in a study of blood T cell repertoires in COVID-19. Measured with immunoSEQ multiplex PCR; TCRdb has only the in-frame clones, and not every one. The sample holds thousands of clones, approximately 88% seen once. Sample: peripheral blood. Receptors originate from a human donor with active COVID-19. The donor label of this sample is uncertain.

V usage is TRBV3-1 (or the pseudogene TRBV3-2) and J usage is TRBJ2-1, with 10 bases matching TRBD2. This CDR3 has 15 amino acids. V shed 1 base and J 8 bases; nucleotides not matched to a gene: 5. Germline CDR1 is LGHDT and CDR2 is YNNKEL (reference sequence). CDR3 residues: CASSQGSGRADEQFF. As DNA, the CDR3 is TGTGCCAGCAGCCAAGGAAGCGGGAGGGCCGATGAGCAGTTCTTC.

The J gene is TRBJ2-1, the V gene TRBV3-1 (or the pseudogene TRBV3-2); 9 bases fit TRBD2. Trimming cost V 0 bases and J 4 bases; bases outside gene matches: 7. The CDR3 totals 17 residues. Germline V gene sequence: CDR1 LGHDT, CDR2 YNNKEL (reference sequence). CDR3 residues: CASSQDRLAGRYNEQFF. In nucleotides, the CDR3 is TGTGCCAGCAGCCAAGATCGCCTAGCGGGAAGATACAATGAGCAGTTCTTC.

This chain connects TRBV6-5 to TRBJ1-5; 7 nucleotides agree with TRBD1. This CDR3 comprises 14 residues. Germline V lookup: CDR1 MNHEY, CDR2 SVGAGI. Trimming at V came to 6 bases and at J to 5 bases, leaving 7 bases not matched to a gene. Written as DNA, the CDR3 is TGTGCCAGCAGCCCCCAGGGGGTAGATCAGCCCCAGCATTTT. Encoded protein: CASSPQGVDQPQHF.

This clone is classed as medium-sized. This rearrangement joins TRBV9 to TRBJ1-2; perhaps TRBD1 as D (5 bases). Trimming took off 4 bases at V and 8 bases at J, with 15 bases between the two ends. The CDR3 loop spans 13 amino acids. Germline V lookup: CDR1 SGDLS, CDR2 YYNGEE. The CDR3 DNA sequence: TGTGCCAGCAGCATAAACTCAGGGAACGGCTACACCTTC. Translation gives CASSINSGNGYTF.

This chain joins TRBV7-8 and TRBJ2-2, with D possibly being TRBD2 (6 bases). Deletions cut 8 bases from V and 4 bases from J, with 14 bases between. The CDR3 consists of 14 residues. Germline-derived CDR1 and CDR2 are SGHVS and FQNEAQ. The CDR3 is CASLGRGITGELFF. The CDR3 bases are TGTGCCAGCCTAGGCCGGGGGATCACCGGGGAGCTGTTTTTT.

The chain has TRBV7-9 and TRBJ1-5; D remains unclear. Between the trimmed V and J ends, which lost 8 bases and 5 bases, there was a span of 10 bases. Germline lookup yields CDR1 SEHNR and CDR2 FQNEAQ (reference sequence). There are 12 residues in the CDR3. The DNA of the CDR3 is TGTGCCAGCGGAGAGTTCGATCAGCCCCAGCATTTT. Protein sequence: CASGEFDQPQHF. Together with reference TRBV7-9 and TRBJ1-5, the CDR3 gives the full variable domain: DTGVSQNPRHKITKRGQNVTFRCDPISEHNRLYWYRQTLGQGPEFLTYFQNEAQLEKSRLLSDRFSAERPKGSFSTLEIQRTEQGDSAMYLCASGEFDQPQHFGDGTRLSIL.

The chain carries TRBV5-6 and TRBJ2-6; 9 nucleotides match TRBD1. With V trimmed by 4 bases and J by 2 bases, 10 bases remained unmatched. The CDR3 loop spans 18 amino acids. The germline CDR1 and CDR2 sequences are SGHDT and YYEEEE. The CDR3 region is CASSRAGTGFAGANVLTF. Written as DNA, the CDR3 is TGTGCCAGCAGCCGCGCCGGGACAGGGTTCGCTGGGGCCAACGTCCTGACTTTC.

The chain recombines TRBV11-3 with TRBJ2-1; D remains ambiguous. Germline CDR1 reads SGHNT; CDR2 reads YENEEA. Between the trimmed V and J ends, which lost 6 bases and 6 bases, there was a span of 12 bases. CDR3 length: 13 residues. For the CDR3, the DNA is TGTGCCAGCAGGCTAACTGGTTTCAATGAGCAGTTCTTC. Translated, it gives CASRLTGFNEQFF.

The chain employs TRBV2 and TRBJ2-1, with 9 nucleotides matching TRBD2. Germline CDR1 and CDR2: SNHLY and FYNNEI. With 3 bases clipped from V and 3 bases from J, the junction kept 3 bases outside the gene matches. This CDR3 has 15 residues. The chain's CDR3 is CASSDPSGVYNEQFF. CDR3 in DNA: TGTGCCAGCAGTGATCCTAGCGGGGTCTACAATGAGCAGTTCTTC.